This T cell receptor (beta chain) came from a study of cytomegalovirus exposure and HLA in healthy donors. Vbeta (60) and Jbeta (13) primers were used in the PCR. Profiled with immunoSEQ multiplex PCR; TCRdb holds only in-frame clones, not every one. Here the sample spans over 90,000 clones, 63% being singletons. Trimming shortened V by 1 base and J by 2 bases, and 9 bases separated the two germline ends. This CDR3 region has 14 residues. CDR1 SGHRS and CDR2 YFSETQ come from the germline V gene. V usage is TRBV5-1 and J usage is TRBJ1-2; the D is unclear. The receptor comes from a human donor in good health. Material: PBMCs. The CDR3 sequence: CASSLMLQNYGYTF. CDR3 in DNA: TGCGCCAGCAGCTTGATGTTGCAGAACTATGGCTACACCTTC.